This TCR beta chain stems from a study of blood T cell repertoires in COVID-19. Libraries were prepared by immunoSEQ multiplex PCR; TCRdb keeps only in-frame clonotypes and omits some of them. The table shows over 90,000 clones, with about 80% occurring only once. The CDR3 totals 13 residues. Germline V gives CDR1 MGHDK, CDR2 SYGVNS. V was trimmed by 3 bases and J by 9 bases, leaving 9 bases between them. The sequence was collected from a human donor in a cohort sampled during active COVID-19. The chain joins TRBV25-1 to TRBJ1-6; D gene ambiguous. The sample comprised peripheral blood. CDR3 nucleotide sequence: TGTGCCAGCAGTGATCGACGGGGTTCACCCCTCCACTTT. It is translated as CASSDRRGSPLHF.